Detailed here is one TCR beta chain. The data derive from a study of blood T cell repertoires in COVID-19. For the study at large: Some COVID-19 samples were acute and others convalescent; all came from the United States, Italy and Spain. Sources were T cells, B-cell-depleted T cells, or PBMCs; the material itself was cDNA or gDNA.

Authors' analysis steps: Reference gene primer amplification in the assay estimated nucleated cell counts. Method: immunoSEQ multiplex PCR; TCRdb's copy keeps in-frame clones and lacks some. V and J calls and clone size are given by that table; D and trimming were obtained from the DNA. The sample has about 170,000 clones; around 88% are singletons. Clinical histories supplied by participants themselves formed the basis of cohort assignment. Sample: PBMCs or T cells enriched from blood (not recorded which). The sequence was collected from a woman aged 50 to 60 in a cohort exposed to, infected with or recovered from COVID-19 (not recorded which).

This CDR3 is CASSERPASPGAQYF. DNA for the CDR3: TGTGCCAGCAGCGAACGACCTGCCTCCCCGGGGGCCCAGTACTTC. The chain carries TRBV3-1 (or the pseudogene TRBV3-2) and TRBJ2-5; tentatively, D is TRBD2 (6 bases). The CDR3 totals 15 residues. V shed 5 bases and J shed 9 bases, with 22 bases lying between them. Germline V gene lookup returns CDR1 LGHDT and CDR2 YNNKEL (reference sequence).